This T cell receptor (beta chain) was sequenced for a study of blood T cell repertoires in COVID-19. Study as a whole: The United States, Italy and Spain were the sources of the acute and convalescent COVID-19 samples. Sample material is recorded as cDNA or gDNA derived from T cells, B-cell-depleted T cells, or PBMCs.

Study processing details: Estimated nucleated cell counts came from reference gene primer amplification. Profiled with immunoSEQ multiplex PCR; TCRdb holds only in-frame clones, not every one. That table supplies the V and J calls and clone size; D and trimming were determined from the DNA. The sample contains around 60,000 clones, approximately 77% of which appear only once. The germline gives CDR1 LGHDT, CDR2 YNNKEL (reference sequence). J was trimmed by 3 bases and V by 4 bases; bases with no gene match: 5. The CDR3 is made up of 14 amino acids. The source of this sequence is a human donor in a cohort sampled during active COVID-19. The rearrangement links TRBV3-1 (or the pseudogene TRBV3-2) to TRBJ1-1; TRBD1 matches 7 bases. The sequenced sample was peripheral blood. CDR3 bases: TGTGCCAGCAGCCCTAGGGGGCGAGACACTGAAGCTTTCTTT. Translation gives CASSPRGRDTEAFF.